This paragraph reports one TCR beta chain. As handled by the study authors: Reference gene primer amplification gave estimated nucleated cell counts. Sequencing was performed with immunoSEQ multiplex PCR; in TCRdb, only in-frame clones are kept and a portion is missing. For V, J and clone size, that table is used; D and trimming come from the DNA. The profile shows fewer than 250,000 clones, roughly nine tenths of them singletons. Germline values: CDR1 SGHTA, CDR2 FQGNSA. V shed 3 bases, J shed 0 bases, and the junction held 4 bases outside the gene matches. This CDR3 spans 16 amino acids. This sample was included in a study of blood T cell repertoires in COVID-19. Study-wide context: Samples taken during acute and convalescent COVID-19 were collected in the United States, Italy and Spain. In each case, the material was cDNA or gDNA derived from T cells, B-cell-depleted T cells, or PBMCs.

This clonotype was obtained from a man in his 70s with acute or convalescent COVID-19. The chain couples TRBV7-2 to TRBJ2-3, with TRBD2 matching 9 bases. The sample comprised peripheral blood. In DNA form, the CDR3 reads TGTGCCAGCAGCTTGACTAGCGGAGCTAGCACAGATACGCAGTATTTT. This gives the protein CASSLTSGASTDTQYF. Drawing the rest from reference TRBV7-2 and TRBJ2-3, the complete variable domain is GAGVSQSPSNKVTEKGKDVELRCDPISGHTALYWYRQSLGQGLEFLIYFQGNSAPDKSGLPSDRFSAERTGGSVSTLTIQRTQQEDSAVYLCASSLTSGASTDTQYFGPGTRLTVL.